This TCR beta chain is from a study of blood T cell repertoires in COVID-19. Study-level background: Sites in the United States, Italy and Spain provided acute and convalescent COVID-19 samples. Nucleic acid was either cDNA or gDNA, and it came from T cells, B-cell-depleted T cells, or PBMCs.

With 0 bases removed from V and 5 bases from J, the gap between germline ends came to 9 bases. Germline lookup yields CDR1 SGHRS and CDR2 YFSETQ. CDR3 length: 14 amino acids. TCRdb's copy holds only in-frame clones and misses some; the assay was immunoSEQ multiplex PCR. Of 150,000 to 200,000 clones listed, approximately 83% were seen once; the top ten hold more than 7.5%. This sequence joins TRBV5-1 and TRBJ2-4, with D possibly TRBD2 on 6 matching bases. This clonotype was sampled from a man over 45 with active or convalescent COVID-19. Sample: peripheral blood. The CDR3 loop is CASSLVASENIQYF. The CDR3 nucleotides read TGCGCCAGCAGCTTGGTGGCTAGCGAAAACATTCAGTACTTC.